The 5 T cell receptor beta chains given below trace back to one sample, sequenced in a study of blood T cell repertoires in COVID-19. The method was immunoSEQ multiplex PCR; TCRdb's version includes in-frame clones alone and lacks a portion of them. The sample carries some 150,000 clones, roughly 81% recorded once. Material: peripheral blood. Source of these receptors: a human donor with acute or convalescent COVID-19. The donor label of this sample is uncertain.

Points on this clone: A read error may produce the germline difference seen at one junction end. The chain has TRBV29-1 and TRBJ1-2, with D uncertain. The CDR3 extends over 8 amino acids. Germline V gene data show CDR1 as SQVTM and CDR2 as ANQGSEA. CDR3 protein: CSVDPTFF. The CDR3 DNA reads as TGCAGCGTTGACCCCACTTTTTTC.

The chain carries TRBV6-5 and TRBJ1-5; D call uncertain. Looked up from germline, CDR1 is MNHEY and CDR2 is SVGAGI. V was trimmed by 2 bases and J by 7 bases, leaving 9 bases between them. This CDR3 is built from 13 residues. CDR3 sequence reads: CASSYPGEQPQHF. CDR3 bases: TGTGCCAGCAGTTACCCCGGGGAACAGCCCCAGCATTTT.

This chain uses TRBV19 with TRBJ1-5; 10 positions agree with TRBD1. Germline CDR1 and CDR2: LNHDA and SQIVND (reference sequence). V was pared by 5 bases and J by 7 bases, with 17 bases of the junction left unmatched. The CDR3 runs to 18 residues. In nucleotides, the CDR3 is TGTGCCAGTAGTCCTGACAGGGGGCGTTTGAAACTCTTGCAGCCCCAGCATTTT. It translates to CASSPDRGRLKLLQPQHF.

The genes are TRBV7-8 and TRBJ1-5; D remains ambiguous. This CDR3 is 16 amino acids long. Germline values: CDR1 SGHVS, CDR2 FQNEAQ. Trimming took off 0 bases at V and 7 bases at J, with 16 bases between the two ends. CDR3 residues: CASSLALMGSVQPQHF. The CDR3 DNA follows: TGTGCCAGCAGCTTAGCGCTAATGGGTAGCGTGCAGCCCCAGCATTTT.

The rearrangement uses TRBV19 and TRBJ1-5; D is unresolved. This CDR3 has 15 amino acids. CDR1 and CDR2 (germline): LNHDA, SQIVND (reference sequence). Trimming cost V 3 bases and J 5 bases, with 14 bases left between them. CDR3 coding DNA: TGTGCCAGTAGTATCTCCGAGCGGGCAGATCAGCCCCAGCATTTT. Residues: CASSISERADQPQHF.